This T cell receptor beta chain comes out of a study of hypomethylating agent response in myelodysplastic syndrome. Libraries were prepared by immunoSEQ multiplex PCR; TCRdb keeps only in-frame clonotypes and omits some of them. The sample includes 1,800 or so clones, about 89% seen only once; the top ten take under 4%. This clone was observed a few times. The CDR3 length is 17 residues. V shed 4 bases and J 3 bases; nucleotides not matched to a gene: 13. CDR1 is SGDLS, CDR2 YYNGEE, per germline. The chain recombines TRBV9 with TRBJ2-1; 7 nucleotides match TRBD2. Specimen: bone marrow, collected before or after starting hypomethylating agent treatment for myelodysplastic syndrome (not recorded which). This receptor was taken from a human donor with myelodysplastic syndrome. CDR3 DNA sequence: TGTGCCAGCAGCTCCGCCGGGACCGCGGGGGTCTACAATGAGCAGTTCTTC. Translation gives CASSSAGTAGVYNEQFF.